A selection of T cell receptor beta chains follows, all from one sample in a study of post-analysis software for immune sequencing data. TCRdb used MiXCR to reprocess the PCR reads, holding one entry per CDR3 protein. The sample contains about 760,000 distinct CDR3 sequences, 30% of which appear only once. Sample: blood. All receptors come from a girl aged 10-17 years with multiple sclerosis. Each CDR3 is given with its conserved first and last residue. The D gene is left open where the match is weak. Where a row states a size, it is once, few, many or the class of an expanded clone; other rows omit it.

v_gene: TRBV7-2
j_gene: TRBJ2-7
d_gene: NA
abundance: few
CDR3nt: TGTGCCAGCAGCTCCAAAGCCGGTTTCCTCTTCGAGCAGTACTTC
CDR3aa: CASSSKAGFLFEQYF

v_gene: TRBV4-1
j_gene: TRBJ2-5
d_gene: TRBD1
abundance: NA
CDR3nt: TGCGCCAGCAGCCAAGAGCCTCATGAGACAGGGAGAGAGACCCAGTACTTC
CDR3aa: CASSQEPHETGRETQYF

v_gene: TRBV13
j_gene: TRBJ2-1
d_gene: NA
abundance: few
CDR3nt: TGTGCCAGCAGTCGAAGGGCCGGCTCCTACAATGAGCAGTTCTTC
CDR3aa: CASSRRAGSYNEQFF

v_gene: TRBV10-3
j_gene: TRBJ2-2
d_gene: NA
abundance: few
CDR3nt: TGTGCCATCAGTTCCACTAGCCCTCAGGCCACCGGGGAGCTGTTTTTT
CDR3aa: CAISSTSPQATGELFF

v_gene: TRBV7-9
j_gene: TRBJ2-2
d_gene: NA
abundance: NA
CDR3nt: TGTGCCAGCAGCTCAAATTGGGGTATGGCGTGGGGCACCGGGGAGCTGTTTTTT
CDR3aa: CASSSNWGMAWGTGELFF

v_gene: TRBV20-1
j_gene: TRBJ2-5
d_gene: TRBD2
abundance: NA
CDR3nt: TGCAGTGCTAGAGCCCTAGCGGGACACTTATTAGATCATACGGAAGAGACCCAGTACTTC
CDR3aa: CSARALAGHLLDHTEETQYF

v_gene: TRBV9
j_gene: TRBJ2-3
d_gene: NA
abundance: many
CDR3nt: TGTGCCAGCAGCGCCCCTCCCTTTAAAGATACGCAGTATTTT
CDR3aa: CASSAPPFKDTQYF

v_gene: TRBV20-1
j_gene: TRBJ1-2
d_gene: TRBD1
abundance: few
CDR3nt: TGCAGTGCTCCTACAGGGGGAAACTATGGCTACACCTTC
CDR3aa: CSAPTGGNYGYTF

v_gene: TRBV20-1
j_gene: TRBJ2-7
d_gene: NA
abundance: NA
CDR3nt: TGCAGTGCTAGTCCTTCTTCCTACGAGCAGTACTTC
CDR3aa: CSASPSSYEQYF

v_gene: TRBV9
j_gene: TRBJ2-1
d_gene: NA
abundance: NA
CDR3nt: TGTGCCAGCAGCGTGAGGGAGACCTCCTACAATGAGCAGTTCTTC
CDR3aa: CASSVRETSYNEQFF

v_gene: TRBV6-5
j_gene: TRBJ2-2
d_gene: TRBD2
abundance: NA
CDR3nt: TGTGCCAGCAGTTACTCTGTCCTAGCGGGGGGTCCTTCCCGGGAGCTGTTTTTT
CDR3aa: CASSYSVLAGGPSRELFF

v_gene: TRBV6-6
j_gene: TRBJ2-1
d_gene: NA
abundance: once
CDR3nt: TGTGCCAGTGCATTACGACACTCCCACAATGAGCGGTTCTTC
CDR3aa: CASALRHSHNERFF

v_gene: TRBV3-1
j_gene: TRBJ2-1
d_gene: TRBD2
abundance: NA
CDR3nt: TGTGCCAGCAGCCAAGATGCGGGAGGGTACAATGAGCAGTTCTTC
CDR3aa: CASSQDAGGYNEQFF

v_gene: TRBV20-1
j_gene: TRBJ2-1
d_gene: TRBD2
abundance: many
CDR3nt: TGCAGTGCTAGGGGGGGACTAGCGGGGGACTACAATGAGCAGTTCTTC
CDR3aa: CSARGGLAGDYNEQFF

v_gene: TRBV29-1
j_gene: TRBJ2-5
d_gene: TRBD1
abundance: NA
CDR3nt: TGCAGCGTCCGGGCCGGGACAGGGGGCCTGGAGACCCAGTACTTC
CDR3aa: CSVRAGTGGLETQYF

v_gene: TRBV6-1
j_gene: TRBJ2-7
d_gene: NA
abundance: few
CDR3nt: TGTGCCAGCAGTGAAGCTGGATTCTCCGGGACACGAGGGTCCTACGAGCAGTACTTC
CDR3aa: CASSEAGFSGTRGSYEQYF

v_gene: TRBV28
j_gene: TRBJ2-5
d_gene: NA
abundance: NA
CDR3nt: TGTGCCAGCTTGAACAGAAAGAGGCAGGGCGAGACCCAGTACTTC
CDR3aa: CASLNRKRQGETQYF

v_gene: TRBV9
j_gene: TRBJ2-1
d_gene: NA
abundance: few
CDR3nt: TGTGCCAGCAGCTTGAACCGGGACCATGAGCAGTTCTTC
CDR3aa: CASSLNRDHEQFF

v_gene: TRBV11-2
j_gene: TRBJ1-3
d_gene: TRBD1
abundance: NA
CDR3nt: TGTGCCAGCAGCTCCGGGACAGGGGGATCTGGAAACACCATATATTTT
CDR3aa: CASSSGTGGSGNTIYF

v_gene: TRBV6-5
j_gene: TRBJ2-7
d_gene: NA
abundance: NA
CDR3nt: TGTGCCAGCAGCCCCTTGCGCACCACCTACGAGCAGTACTTC
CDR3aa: CASSPLRTTYEQYF

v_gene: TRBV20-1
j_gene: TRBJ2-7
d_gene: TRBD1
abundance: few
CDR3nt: TGCAGTGCTAGAGGGGACAGGGCCTCCTACGAGCAGTACTTC
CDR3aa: CSARGDRASYEQYF

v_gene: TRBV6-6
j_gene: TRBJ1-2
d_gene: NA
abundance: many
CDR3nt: TGTGCCAGCAGCTCGGGGCAGATCTATGGCTACACCTTC
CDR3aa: CASSSGQIYGYTF

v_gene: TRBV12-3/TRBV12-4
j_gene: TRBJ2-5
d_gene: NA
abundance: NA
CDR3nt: TGTGCCAGCAGTCCCATGACTGCAGTCCAAGAGACCCAGTACTTC
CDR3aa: CASSPMTAVQETQYF

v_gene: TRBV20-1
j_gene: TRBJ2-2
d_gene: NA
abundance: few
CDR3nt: TGCAGTGCTATCACAACAGGGCCCGGGGAGCTGTTTTTT
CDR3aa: CSAITTGPGELFF

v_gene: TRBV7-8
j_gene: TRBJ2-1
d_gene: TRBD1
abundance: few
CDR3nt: TGTGCCAGCAGCTTAAGAGGACAGGGGGGGAGCGATGAGCAGTTCTTC
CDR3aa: CASSLRGQGGSDEQFF

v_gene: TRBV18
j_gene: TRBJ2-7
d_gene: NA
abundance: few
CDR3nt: TGTGCCAGCTCACCACTCTCACGTCCCTCCTACGAGCAGTACTTC
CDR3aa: CASSPLSRPSYEQYF

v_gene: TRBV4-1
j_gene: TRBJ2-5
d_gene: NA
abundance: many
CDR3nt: TGCGCCAGCAGCCAAGATAGGGGATACGAAGAGACCCAGTACTTC
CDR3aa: CASSQDRGYEETQYF

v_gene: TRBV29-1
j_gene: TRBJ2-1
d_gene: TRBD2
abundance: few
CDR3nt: TGCAGTTCAACCGGGACTAGCGTATACAATGAGCAGTTCTTC
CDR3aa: CSSTGTSVYNEQFF

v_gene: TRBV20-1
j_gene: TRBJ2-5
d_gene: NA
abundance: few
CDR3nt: TGCAGTGCCCACGACAGCCTGGTGGAGACCCAGTACTTC
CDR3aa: CSAHDSLVETQYF

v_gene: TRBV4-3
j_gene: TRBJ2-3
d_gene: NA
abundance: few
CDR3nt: TGCGCCAGCAGCCACCCCCAGGGAGATACGCAGTATTTT
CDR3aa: CASSHPQGDTQYF

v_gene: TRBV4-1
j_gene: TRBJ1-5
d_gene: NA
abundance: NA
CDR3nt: TGCGCCAGCAGCCAAGTATCCGAGAGCAATCAGCCCCAGCATTTT
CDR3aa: CASSQVSESNQPQHF

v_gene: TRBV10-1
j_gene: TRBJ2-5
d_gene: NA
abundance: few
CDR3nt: TGCGCCAGCAGTGAGTCGGTGTCCCCGGAGACCCAGTACTTC
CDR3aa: CASSESVSPETQYF

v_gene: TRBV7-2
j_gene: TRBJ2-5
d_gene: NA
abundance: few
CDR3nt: TGTGCCAGCAGCCGGAGGGGGTACAATGAGCAGTACTTC
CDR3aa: CASSRRGYNEQYF

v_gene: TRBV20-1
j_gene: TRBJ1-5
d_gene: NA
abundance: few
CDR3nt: TGCAGTGCTAAGCCAGGGAATCAGCCCCAGCATTTT
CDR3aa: CSAKPGNQPQHF

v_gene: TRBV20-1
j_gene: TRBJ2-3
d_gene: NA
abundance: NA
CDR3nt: TGCAGTGCCGGGGAGGGCACAGATACGCAGTATTTT
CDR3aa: CSAGEGTDTQYF

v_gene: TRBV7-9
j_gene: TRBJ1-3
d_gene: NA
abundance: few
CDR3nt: TGTGCCAGCAGCTTAGCCCCTACGGGACGGAGATTCTCTGGAAACACCATATATTTT
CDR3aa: CASSLAPTGRRFSGNTIYF

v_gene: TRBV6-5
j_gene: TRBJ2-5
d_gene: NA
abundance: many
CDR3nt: TGTGCCAGCTCGGGCGGGGAACAAGAGACCCAGTACTTC
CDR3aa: CASSGGEQETQYF

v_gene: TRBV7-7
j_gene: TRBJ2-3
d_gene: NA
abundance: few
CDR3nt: TGTGCTAGCAGCTCAGGGGAATTCACAGATACGCAGTATTTT
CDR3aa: CASSSGEFTDTQYF

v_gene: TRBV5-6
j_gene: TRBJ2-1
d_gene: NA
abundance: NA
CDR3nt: TGTGCCAGCAGCTGGGGTCGAGGCTACAATGAGCAGTTCTTC
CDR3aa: CASSWGRGYNEQFF

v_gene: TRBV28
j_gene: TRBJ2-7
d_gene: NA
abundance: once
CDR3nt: TGTGCCAGCAGTATAGGGGTCCACTACGAGCAGTACTTC
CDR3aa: CASSIGVHYEQYF

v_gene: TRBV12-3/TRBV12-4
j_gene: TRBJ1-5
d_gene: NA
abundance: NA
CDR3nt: TGTGCCAGCAGTTTCTCCTGGCGGAGCAATCAGCCCCAGCATTTT
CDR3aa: CASSFSWRSNQPQHF

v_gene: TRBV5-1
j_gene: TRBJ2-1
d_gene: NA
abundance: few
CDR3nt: TGCGCCAGCAGGGGAGAGGATGAGCAGTTCTTC
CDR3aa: CASRGEDEQFF

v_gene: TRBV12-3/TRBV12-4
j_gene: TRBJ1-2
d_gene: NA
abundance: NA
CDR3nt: TGTGCCAGCAGTGTCGGGGCCTATGGCTACACCTTC
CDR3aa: CASSVGAYGYTF

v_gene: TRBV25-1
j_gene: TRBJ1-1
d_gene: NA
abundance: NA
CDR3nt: TGTGCCAGCAGTGAATCCGGGCAAGAAGCCTTCTTT
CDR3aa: CASSESGQEAFF

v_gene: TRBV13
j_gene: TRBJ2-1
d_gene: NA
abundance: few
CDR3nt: TGTGCCAGCAGCCCCCGGGACTTTTACAATGAGCAGTTCTTC
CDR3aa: CASSPRDFYNEQFF

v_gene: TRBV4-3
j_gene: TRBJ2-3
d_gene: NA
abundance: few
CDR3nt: TGCGCCAGCAGCCAAGATAACAGGGCGGGGGATACGCAGTATTTT
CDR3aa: CASSQDNRAGDTQYF

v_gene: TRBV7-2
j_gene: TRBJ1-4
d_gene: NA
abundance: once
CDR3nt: TGTGCCAGCAGCTTATATGGTCAGGGAAGGGAAAAACTGTTTTTT
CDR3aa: CASSLYGQGREKLFF

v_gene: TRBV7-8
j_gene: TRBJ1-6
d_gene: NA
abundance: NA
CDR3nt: TGTGCCAGCAGCCCCGCGGGGGAATCCTATAATTCACCCCTCCACTTT
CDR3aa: CASSPAGESYNSPLHF

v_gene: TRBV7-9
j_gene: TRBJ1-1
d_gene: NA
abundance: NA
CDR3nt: TGTGCCAGCAGGCCGTTGGCCTTGCTGGAGGCTGAAGCTTTCTTT
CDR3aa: CASRPLALLEAEAFF

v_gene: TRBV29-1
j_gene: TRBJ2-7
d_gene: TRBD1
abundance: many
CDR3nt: TGCAGCGTAGCCTCCGGGACAGTCCCCTACGAGCAGTACTTC
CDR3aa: CSVASGTVPYEQYF

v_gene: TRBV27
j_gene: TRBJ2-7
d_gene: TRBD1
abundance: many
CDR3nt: TGTGCCAGCAATGACAGGGGAGGCTACGAGCAGTACTTC
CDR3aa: CASNDRGGYEQYF

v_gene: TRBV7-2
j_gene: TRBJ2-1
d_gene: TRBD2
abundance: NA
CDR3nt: TGTGCCAGCAGCTTAAAAACGGGACTAGCGGGAGGGTTTGAGCAGTTCTTC
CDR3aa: CASSLKTGLAGGFEQFF

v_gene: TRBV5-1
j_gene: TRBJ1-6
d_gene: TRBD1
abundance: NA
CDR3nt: TGCGCCAGCAGCTTGGGGACCGGGGACAGGGAAAATTCACCCCTCCACTTT
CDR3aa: CASSLGTGDRENSPLHF

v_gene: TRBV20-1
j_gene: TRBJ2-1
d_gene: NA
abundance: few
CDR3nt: TGCAGTGCTAGTAAGCTAGTAGGCAATGAGCAGTTCTTC
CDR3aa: CSASKLVGNEQFF

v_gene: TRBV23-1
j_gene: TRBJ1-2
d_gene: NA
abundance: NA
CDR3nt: TGCGCCAGCAGTCAAGGGACTAGCGGACAGCATCGCTATGGCTACACCTTC
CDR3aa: CASSQGTSGQHRYGYTF

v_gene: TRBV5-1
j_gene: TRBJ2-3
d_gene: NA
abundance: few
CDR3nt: TGCGCCAGCAGCTTGTCGTTAACGGGCCAAGATACGCAGTATTTT
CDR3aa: CASSLSLTGQDTQYF

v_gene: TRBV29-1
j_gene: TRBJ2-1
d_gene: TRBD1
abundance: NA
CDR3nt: TGCAGCGTTGACATGGGACAGTCCTCCTACAATGAGCAGTTCTTC
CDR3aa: CSVDMGQSSYNEQFF

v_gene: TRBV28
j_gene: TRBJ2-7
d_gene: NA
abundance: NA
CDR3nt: TGTGCCTGCAGTTCCCTGGGACCCTACGAGCAGTACTTC
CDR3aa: CACSSLGPYEQYF

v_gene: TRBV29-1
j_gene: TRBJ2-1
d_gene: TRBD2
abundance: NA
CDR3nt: TGCAGCGTTGCGGCCCGGTTAGCGGGAAATGAGCAGTTCTTC
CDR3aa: CSVAARLAGNEQFF

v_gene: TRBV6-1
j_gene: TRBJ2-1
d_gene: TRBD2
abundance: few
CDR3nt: TGTGCCAGCAGCCGGACTAGCGGGGGGGGGAGCTCCTACAATGAGCAGTTCTTC
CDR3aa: CASSRTSGGGSSYNEQFF